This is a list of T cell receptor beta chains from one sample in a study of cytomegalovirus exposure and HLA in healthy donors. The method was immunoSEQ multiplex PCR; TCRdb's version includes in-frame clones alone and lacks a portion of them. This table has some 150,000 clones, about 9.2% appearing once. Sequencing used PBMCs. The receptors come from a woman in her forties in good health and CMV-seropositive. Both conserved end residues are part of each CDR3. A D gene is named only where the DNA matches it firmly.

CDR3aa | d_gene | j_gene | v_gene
CASSLLLSTDTQYF | - | TRBJ2-3 | TRBV2
CASSFGLAGAYEQYF | TRBD2 | TRBJ2-7 | TRBV5-5
CASSFRTGSLDTF | TRBD1 | TRBJ1-2 | TRBV5-6
CSVAGGVGNTEAFF | - | TRBJ1-1 | TRBV29-1
CASSLGGANNEQFF | - | TRBJ2-1 | TRBV5-1
CASSSRLAGFINTGELFF | TRBD2 | TRBJ2-2 | TRBV4-1
CASSNKDTQYF | - | TRBJ2-3 | TRBV25-1
CASSLVGTGPSEAFF | TRBD1 | TRBJ1-1 | TRBV5-1
CASSSGDPRADTQYF | - | TRBJ2-3 | TRBV6-5
CASSRLAQGGTEAFF | - | TRBJ1-1 | TRBV7-9
CASSYKRVNTGELFF | - | TRBJ2-2 | TRBV6-6
CASRYDRDLYEQYF | TRBD1 | TRBJ2-7 | TRBV6-5
CASTAQPNTEAFF | - | TRBJ1-1 | TRBV2
CASSEGPANYEQYF | - | TRBJ2-7 | TRBV6-1
CASSKDRGRGNEQFF | TRBD1 | TRBJ2-1 | TRBV5-6
CSVGGLNEKLFF | - | TRBJ1-4 | TRBV29-1
CASVEGENTGELFF | - | TRBJ2-2 | TRBV2
CASSLGPGTRSGNTIYF | - | TRBJ1-3 | TRBV5-6
CASSRGLPSSYEQYF | - | TRBJ2-7 | TRBV5-6
CASKYNRLGTALYTF | TRBD1 | TRBJ1-2 | TRBV6-5
CASPPDRAPNEQFF | TRBD1 | TRBJ2-1 | TRBV6-1
CASSYLWNTEAFF | - | TRBJ1-1 | TRBV6-1
CASSLGQASYEQYF | - | TRBJ2-7 | TRBV5-8
CASSPQGMAEAFF | - | TRBJ1-1 | TRBV11-3
CASSGRTMGGGYTF | - | TRBJ1-2 | TRBV2
CASSQDRAEQFF | TRBD1 | TRBJ2-1 | TRBV6-5
CASSSVGGSYNEQFF | - | TRBJ2-1 | TRBV5-5
CASSPQTGPNEKLFF | - | TRBJ1-4 | TRBV18
CASSLDRGRVFNTEAFF | TRBD1 | TRBJ1-1 | TRBV5-6
CASSYSDSEAFF | - | TRBJ1-1 | TRBV6-6
CASSPRTSGGWREQFF | TRBD2 | TRBJ2-1 | TRBV5-4
CASSLGEGGYGYTF | - | TRBJ1-2 | TRBV7-2
CASSSGTSNNEQFF | TRBD2 | TRBJ2-1 | TRBV11-3
CASSFGLAGGYEQYF | TRBD2 | TRBJ2-7 | TRBV6-6
CASSPVGDANTGELFF | - | TRBJ2-2 | TRBV4-1
CASSSTGQGNYGYTF | TRBD1 | TRBJ1-2 | TRBV19
CASSLQRPANTEAFF | - | TRBJ1-1 | TRBV7-9
CARSPRQPNQPQHF | - | TRBJ1-5 | TRBV5-3
CAISEGTGQSYEQYF | TRBD1 | TRBJ2-7 | TRBV10-3
CASSQGGANVLTF | - | TRBJ2-6 | TRBV5-1
CASSLDRSDTQYF | - | TRBJ2-3 | TRBV11-2
CASRYTYEQYF | - | TRBJ2-7 | TRBV9
CASSPPAGLPFF | - | TRBJ1-1 | TRBV7-6
CASSSRVLNQPQHF | - | TRBJ1-5 | TRBV7-8
CASSPPGGWNSPLHF | - | TRBJ1-6 | TRBV14
CASSQDPGAGNTIYF | - | TRBJ1-3 | TRBV4-2
CASNLGTGWDYGYTF | TRBD1 | TRBJ1-2 | TRBV5-1
CASSYSRINSKETQYF | - | TRBJ2-5 | TRBV6-5
CAISDQGDEQYF | TRBD1 | TRBJ2-7 | TRBV10-3